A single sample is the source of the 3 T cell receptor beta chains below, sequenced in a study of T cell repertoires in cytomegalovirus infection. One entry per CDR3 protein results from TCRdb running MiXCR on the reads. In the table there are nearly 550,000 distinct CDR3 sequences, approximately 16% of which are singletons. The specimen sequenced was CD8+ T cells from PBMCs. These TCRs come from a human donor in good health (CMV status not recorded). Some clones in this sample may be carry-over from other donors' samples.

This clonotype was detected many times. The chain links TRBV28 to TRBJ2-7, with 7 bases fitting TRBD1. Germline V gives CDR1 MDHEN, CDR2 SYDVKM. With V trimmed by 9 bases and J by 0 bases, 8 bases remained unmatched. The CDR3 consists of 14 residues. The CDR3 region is CASNRQGSSYEQYF. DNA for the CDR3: TGTGCCAGTAACCGACAGGGTTCCTCCTACGAGCAGTACTTC.

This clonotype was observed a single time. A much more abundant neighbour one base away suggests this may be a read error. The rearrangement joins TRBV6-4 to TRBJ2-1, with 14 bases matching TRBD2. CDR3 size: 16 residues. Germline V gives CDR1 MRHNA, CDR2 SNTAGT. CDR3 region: CAISDVGTSGSTEQFF. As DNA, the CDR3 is TGTGCCATCAGTGACGTTGGGACTAGCGGGAGTACTGAGCAGTTCTTC.

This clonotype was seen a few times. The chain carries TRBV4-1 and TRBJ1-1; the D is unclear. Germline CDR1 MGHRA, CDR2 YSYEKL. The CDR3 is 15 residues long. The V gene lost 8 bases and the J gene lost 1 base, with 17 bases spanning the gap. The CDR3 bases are TGCGCCAGCCAGCAGGAGGGTCCTGGGAACACTGAAGCTTTCTTT. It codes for CASQQEGPGNTEAFF.